Below, one T cell receptor (beta chain) is given with its context. This clone was counted once. Its antigen is still unknown. At one end the junction does not follow the germline gene, possibly because of a read error. From its cysteine to its phenylalanine, the CDR3 spans 13 amino acids. Just the 39-base CDR3 DNA is kept, in frame starting at base 1. Via the germline V gene, CDR1 is SGHAT and CDR2 FQNNGV. The sample comes from a study of blood T cell repertoires in COVID-19 (dated by TCRdb to about 2020). For the wider study: The collaborator samples originated in the United States, Italy and Spain and spanned the acute and convalescent phases of COVID-19. Deeply sampled blood TCRbeta repertoires from subjects exposed to, actively infected with, or recovered from COVID-19 were included in the dataset. Sample metadata almost always included a de-identified subject ID, COVID-19 status, age in years and sex. Where available, HLA class I and class II types were taken from metadata supplied by the sample provider and were not determined by assay-based typing. The prospective study material was composed of cDNA or gDNA derived from T cells, B-cell-depleted T cells, or PBMCs. The samples were drawn from two sources: the first 160 participants of the ongoing ImmuneRACE study, and 1,200 or so subjects contributed by 6 global collaborators. The repertoires were released in a freely available public database intended as a resource for research on the immune response to SARS-CoV-2.

In the prospective study, participants were about 18 to 95 years old, resided in about two dozen geographic areas of the United States, and were enrolled through a virtual design. In the prospective study, participants were assigned to cohorts based on the clinical history participants reported in a screening survey and a study questionnaire. Mobile phlebotomists in the prospective study collected whole blood, serum and a nasopharyngeal or oropharyngeal swab from every participant. Participants in the prospective study had the option to provide additional blood draws and questionnaires over a 2-month period. Prospective study blood samples were shipped either frozen or at room temperature before DNA extraction. TCRbeta CDR3 regions were amplified from genomic DNA using the immunoSEQ Assay, a bias-controlled multiplex PCR. For the original study's pipeline: Nucleated cell counts per sample were estimated from amplification of reference gene primers within the assay. To quantify the absolute abundance of each unique TCRbeta CDR3 rearrangement, sequence reads were collapsed and filtered. For each sample, productive Simpson clonality was calculated as the square root of Simpson's diversity index across productive rearrangements. The immuneACCESS repertoire file appears here via TCRdb, limited to in-frame rearrangements. These files lack a portion of the clones; in checked studies, under half of the deficit traces to unresolved V genes, and the cause of the others is not known. Clonal size and the V and J genes are those of that table, whereas D and trimming came from the DNA. For this sample there are approximately 250,000 clones; 84% appear just once. Approximately 4.5% of the sample goes to the ten largest clones.

The paper's findings and limits, for the study overall: The quantity of clinical and demographic metadata differed by source and by participant and was supplied without curation.

The clonotype was recovered from a man in his thirties or forties with acute COVID-19. Sequencing input: PBMCs or T cells enriched from blood (not recorded which). The rearrangement joined TRBV11-2 to TRBJ1-1; TRBD1 aligns with 7 central bases. The nucleotide sequence is TGTGCCAGCAGCTTAGATGTCGGGGGACAGAGTATTTTT. This encodes CASSLDVGGQSIF.